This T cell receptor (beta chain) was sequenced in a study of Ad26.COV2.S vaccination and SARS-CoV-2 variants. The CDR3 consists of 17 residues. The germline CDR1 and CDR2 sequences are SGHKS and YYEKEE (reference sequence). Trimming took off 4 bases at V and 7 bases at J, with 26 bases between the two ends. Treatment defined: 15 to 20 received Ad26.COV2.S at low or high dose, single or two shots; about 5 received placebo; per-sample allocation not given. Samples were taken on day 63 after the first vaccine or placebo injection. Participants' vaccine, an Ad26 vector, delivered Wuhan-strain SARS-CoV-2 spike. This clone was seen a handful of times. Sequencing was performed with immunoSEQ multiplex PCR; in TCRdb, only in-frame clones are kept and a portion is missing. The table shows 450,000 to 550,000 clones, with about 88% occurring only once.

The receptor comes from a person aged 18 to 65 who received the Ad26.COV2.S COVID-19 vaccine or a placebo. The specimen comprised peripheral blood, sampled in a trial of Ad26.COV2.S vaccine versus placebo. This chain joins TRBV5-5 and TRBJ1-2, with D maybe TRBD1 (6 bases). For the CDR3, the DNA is TGTGCCAGCAGCCCCGAATCCCGCAGGGCGGGGGGCGGTGGCTACACCTTC. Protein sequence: CASSPESRRAGGGGYTF.